This T cell receptor beta chain was sequenced during a study of ipilimumab plus nivolumab after autologous stem cell transplantation. Remarks on this clone: An end of the junction does not agree with germline; a read error may underlie this.

Looked up from germline, CDR1 is PRHDT and CDR2 is FYEKMQ (reference sequence). This CDR3 spans 16 amino acids. Clones were sequenced by immunoSEQ multiplex PCR, and TCRdb holds only the in-frame ones, with some missing. The sample lists around 21,000 clones, 77% seen once, with around 20% in the top ten. This chain links TRBV13 with TRBJ1-5; no clear D. The receptor comes from a male donor with diffuse large B-cell lymphoma. Sequenced here: PBMCs, sampled in a trial of ipilimumab plus nivolumab as post-transplant consolidation. This CDR3 reads CASSQDFGLSNQPQHF. CDR3 DNA: TGCGCCAGCAGCCAAGATTTCGGGCTTAGCAATCAGCCCCAGCATTTT. Combining the CDR3 with reference TRBV13 and TRBJ1-5 gives the whole variable domain AAGVIQSPRHLIKEKRETATLKCYPIPRHDTVYWYQQGPGQDPQFLISFYEKMQSDKGSIPDRFSAQQFSDYHSELNMSSLELGDSALYFCASSQDFGLSNQPQHFGDGTRLSIL.